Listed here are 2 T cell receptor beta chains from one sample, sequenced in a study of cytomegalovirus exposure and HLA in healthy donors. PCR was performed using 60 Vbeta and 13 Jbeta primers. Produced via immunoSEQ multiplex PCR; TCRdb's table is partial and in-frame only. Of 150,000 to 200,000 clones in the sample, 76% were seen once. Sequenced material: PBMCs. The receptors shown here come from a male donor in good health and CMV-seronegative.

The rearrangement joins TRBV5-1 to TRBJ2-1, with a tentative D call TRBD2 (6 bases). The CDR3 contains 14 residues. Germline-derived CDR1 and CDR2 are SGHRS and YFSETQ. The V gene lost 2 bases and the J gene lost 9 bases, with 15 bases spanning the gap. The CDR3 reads CASSFFGGSGEQFF. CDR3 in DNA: TGCGCCAGCAGCTTTTTTGGAGGGAGTGGTGAGCAGTTCTTC.

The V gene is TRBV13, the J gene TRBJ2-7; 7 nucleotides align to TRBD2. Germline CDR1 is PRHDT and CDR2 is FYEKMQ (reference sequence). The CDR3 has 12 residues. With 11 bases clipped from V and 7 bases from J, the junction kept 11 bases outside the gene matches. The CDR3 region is CAAGRGRVEQYF. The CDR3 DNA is TGTGCCGCCGGGCGGGGGAGGGTGGAGCAGTACTTC.